Below, 4 T cell receptor beta chains from the same sample are listed, as sequenced in a study of shared clonotypes between healthy human individuals. Clones were sequenced by immunoSEQ multiplex PCR, and TCRdb holds only the in-frame ones, with some missing. The sample lists roughly 2.5 million clones, approximately 92% occurring once. Material: naive CD4+ T cells sorted from blood. The subset is: CD45RA+ positively selected. Source of these receptors: a man between 18 and 29 years old in good health.

The chain combines TRBV11-3 with TRBJ2-1; no clear D gene. In germline, CDR1 is SGHNT, CDR2 YENEEA. V lost 4 bases to trimming and J lost 6 bases, with 7 bases between them. CDR3 length: 12 residues. CDR3 bases: TGTGCCAGCAGCTCTGTGAGCAATGAGCAGTTCTTC. It yields the protein CASSSVSNEQFF. Full variable domain (missing parts from reference TRBV11-3 and TRBJ2-1): EAGVVQSPRYKIIEKKQPVAFWCNPISGHNTLYWYLQNLGQGPELLIRYENEEAVDDSQLPKDRFSAERLKGVDSTLKIQPAELGDSAVYLCASSSVSNEQFFGPGTRLTVL.

Details on this clone: Other nucleotide sequences in the sample specify the same CDR3. The rearrangement links TRBV7-2 to TRBJ1-3; possibly TRBD1 for D (5 bases). This CDR3 has 15 residues. Germline-derived CDR1 and CDR2 are SGHTA and FQGNSA. Trimming removed 1 base at V and 0 bases at J, with 7 bases between. CDR3 bases: TGTGCCAGCAGCTTAGGGGGGACCTCTGGAAACACCATATATTTT. Encoded protein: CASSLGGTSGNTIYF.

The V call is TRBV6-6, the J call TRBJ1-5; tentatively, D is TRBD1 (6 bases). Looked up from germline, CDR1 is MNHNY and CDR2 is SVGAGI (reference sequence). The V gene lost 5 bases and the J gene lost 3 bases, with 11 bases spanning the gap. There are 14 residues in the CDR3. The CDR3 spells CASSPTGINQPQHF. Written as DNA, the CDR3 is TGTGCCAGCAGTCCAACAGGGATCAATCAGCCCCAGCATTTT.

The CDR3 spells CASSLFTGDGYNEQFF. The CDR3 DNA is TGTGCCAGCAGCCTCTTCACAGGGGACGGGTACAATGAGCAGTTCTTC. This chain uses TRBV14 with TRBJ2-1; 7 bases fit TRBD1. The length of the CDR3 is 16 residues. Looked up from germline, CDR1 is SGHDN and CDR2 is FVKESK. The trim removed 4 bases at V and 4 bases at J, leaving 10 bases unmatched. Complete variable domain (other parts from reference TRBV14 and TRBJ2-1): EAGVTQFPSHSVIEKGQTVTLRCDPISGHDNLYWYRRVMGKEIKFLLHFVKESKQDESGMPNNRFLAERTGGTYSTLKVQPAELEDSGVYFCASSLFTGDGYNEQFFGPGTRLTVL.